This T cell receptor beta chain was obtained from a study of blood T cell repertoires in COVID-19. Across the whole study: The analysed material was cDNA or gDNA that came from T cells, B-cell-depleted T cells, or PBMCs.

This CDR3 spans 14 amino acids. V was pared by 10 bases and J by 4 bases, with 19 bases between. Per the germline V gene, CDR1 is SEHNR and CDR2 is FQNEAQ (reference sequence). Repertoires were generated with immunoSEQ multiplex PCR, while TCRdb's copy carries only in-frame clones and drops some. The profile shows some 500,000 clones, around 87% of them singletons. This chain links TRBV7-9 with TRBJ1-2; a possible D gene is TRBD1 (5 bases). The sample comprised PBMCs or T cells enriched from blood (not recorded which). This receptor was taken from a woman between 40 and 55 years old who had recovered from COVID-19. The chain's CDR3 is CATAPGLGLYGYTF. The CDR3 DNA is TGTGCCACCGCTCCGGGACTGGGACTCTATGGCTACACCTTC. The variable domain in full, with the rest retrieved from reference TRBV7-9 and TRBJ1-2, is DTGVSQNPRHKITKRGQNVTFRCDPISEHNRLYWYRQTLGQGPEFLTYFQNEAQLEKSRLLSDRFSAERPKGSFSTLEIQRTEQGDSAMYLCATAPGLGLYGYTFGSGTRLTVV.